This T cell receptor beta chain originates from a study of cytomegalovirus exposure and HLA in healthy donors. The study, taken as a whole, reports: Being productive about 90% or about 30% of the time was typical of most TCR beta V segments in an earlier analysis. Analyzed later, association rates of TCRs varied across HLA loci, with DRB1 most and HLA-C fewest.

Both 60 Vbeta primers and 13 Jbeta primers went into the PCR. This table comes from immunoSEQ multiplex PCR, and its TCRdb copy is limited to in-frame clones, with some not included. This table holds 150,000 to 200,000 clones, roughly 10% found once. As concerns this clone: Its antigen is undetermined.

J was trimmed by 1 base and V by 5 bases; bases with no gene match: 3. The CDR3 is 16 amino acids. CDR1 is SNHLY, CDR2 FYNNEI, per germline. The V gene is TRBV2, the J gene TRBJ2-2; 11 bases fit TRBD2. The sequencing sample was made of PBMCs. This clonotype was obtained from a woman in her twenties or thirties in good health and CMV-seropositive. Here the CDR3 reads CASSLLAGGNTGELFF. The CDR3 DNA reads TGTGCCAGCAGTCTTCTAGCGGGAGGGAACACCGGGGAGCTGTTTTTT. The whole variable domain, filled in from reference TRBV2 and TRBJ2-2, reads EPEVTQTPSHQVTQMGQEVILRCVPISNHLYFYWYRQILGQKVEFLVSFYNNEISEKSEIFDDQFSVERPDGSNFTLKIRSTKLEDSAMYFCASSLLAGGNTGELFFGEGSRLTVL.